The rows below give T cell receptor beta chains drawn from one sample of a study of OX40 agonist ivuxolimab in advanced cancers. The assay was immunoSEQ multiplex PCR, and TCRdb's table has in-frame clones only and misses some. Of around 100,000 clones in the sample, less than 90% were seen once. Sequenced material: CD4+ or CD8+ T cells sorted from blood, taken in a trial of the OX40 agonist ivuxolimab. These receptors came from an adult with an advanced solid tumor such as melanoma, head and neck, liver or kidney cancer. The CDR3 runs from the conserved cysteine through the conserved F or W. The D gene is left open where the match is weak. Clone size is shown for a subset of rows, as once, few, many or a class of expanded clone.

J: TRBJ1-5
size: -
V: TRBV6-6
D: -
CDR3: CASTHGTNQPQHF
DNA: TGTGCCAGCACCCATGGGACAAATCAGCCCCAGCATTTT

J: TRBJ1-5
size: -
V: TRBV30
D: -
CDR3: CAWSQDSNQPQHF
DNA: TGTGCCTGGAGCCAAGATAGCAATCAGCCCCAGCATTTT

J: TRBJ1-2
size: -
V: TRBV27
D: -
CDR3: CASSTPGAVANYGYTF
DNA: TGTGCCAGCAGTACCCCAGGGGCCGTAGCTAACTATGGCTACACCTTC

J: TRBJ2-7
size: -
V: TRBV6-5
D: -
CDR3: CASSYATSWYEQYF
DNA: TGTGCCAGCAGTTACGCGACATCCTGGTACGAGCAGTACTTC

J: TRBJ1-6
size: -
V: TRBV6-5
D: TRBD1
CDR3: CASSSRDRGTSPLHF
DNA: TGTGCCAGCAGTTCCCGGGACAGGGGGACTTCACCCCTCCACTTT

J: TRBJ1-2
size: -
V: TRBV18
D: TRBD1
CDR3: CASSPQGADGYTF
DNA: TGTGCCAGCTCACCACAGGGGGCCGATGGCTACACCTTC

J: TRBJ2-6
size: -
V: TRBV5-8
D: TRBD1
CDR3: CASSTRQGAISGANVLTF
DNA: TGTGCCAGCAGCACAAGACAGGGGGCAATCTCTGGGGCCAACGTCCTGACTTTC

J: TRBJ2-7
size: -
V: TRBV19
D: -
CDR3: CASSSAGSYEQYF
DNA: TGTGCCAGTAGTTCGGCAGGCAGTTACGAGCAGTACTTC

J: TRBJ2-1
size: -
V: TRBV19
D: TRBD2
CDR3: CASSIGGTSEQFF
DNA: TGTGCCAGTAGTATTGGGGGGACTAGTGAGCAGTTCTTC

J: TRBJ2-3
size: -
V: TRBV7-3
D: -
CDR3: CASSSLSSTDTQYF
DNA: TGTGCCAGCAGCTCCCTCTCTAGCACAGATACGCAGTATTTT

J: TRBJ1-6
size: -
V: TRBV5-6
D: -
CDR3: CASSLYTGRYATDSPLHF
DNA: TGTGCCAGCAGCTTATATACAGGGCGTTATGCCACGGATTCACCCCTCCACTTT

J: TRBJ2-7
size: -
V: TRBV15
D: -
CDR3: CATSTRLPGEQYF
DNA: TGTGCCACCAGCACGAGGTTGCCGGGGGAGCAGTACTTC

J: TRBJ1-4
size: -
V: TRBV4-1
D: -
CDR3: CASSRQQIEGGALFF
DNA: TGCGCCAGCAGCCGCCAGCAGATAGAGGGAGGAGCACTGTTTTTT

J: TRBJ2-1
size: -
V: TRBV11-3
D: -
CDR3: CASSLGASSYNEQFF
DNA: TGTGCCAGCAGCTTGGGGGCGAGCTCCTACAATGAGCAGTTCTTC

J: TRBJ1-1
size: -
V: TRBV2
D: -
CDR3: CASFRGVLDTEAFF
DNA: TGTGCCAGCTTCAGGGGAGTGTTGGACACTGAAGCTTTCTTT

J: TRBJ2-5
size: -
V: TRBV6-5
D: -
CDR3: CASSHVGVQETQYF
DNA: TGTGCCAGCAGTCACGTCGGGGTTCAAGAGACCCAGTACTTC

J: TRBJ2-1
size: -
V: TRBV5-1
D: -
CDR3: CASSLNVGEQFF
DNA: TGCGCCAGCAGCTTGAATGTTGGCGAGCAGTTCTTC

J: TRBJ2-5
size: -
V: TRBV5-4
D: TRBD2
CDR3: CASGSGGLFGETQYF
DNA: TGTGCCAGCGGCAGCGGGGGCCTTTTCGGAGAGACCCAGTACTTC

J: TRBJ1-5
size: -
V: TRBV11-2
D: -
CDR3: CASSPTGDNQPQHF
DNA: TGTGCCAGCAGCCCCACGGGGGATAATCAGCCCCAGCATTTT

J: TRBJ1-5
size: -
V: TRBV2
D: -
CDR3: CASSETDPNQPQHF
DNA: TGTGCCAGCAGCGAGACAGATCCCAATCAGCCCCAGCATTTT

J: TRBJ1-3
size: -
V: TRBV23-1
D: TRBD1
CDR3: CASTPAGGRNTIYF
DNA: TGCGCCAGCACCCCCGCAGGGGGAAGAAACACCATATATTTT

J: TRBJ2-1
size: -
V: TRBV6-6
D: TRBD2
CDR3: CASSWGEGLADNEQFF
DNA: TGTGCCAGCAGTTGGGGGGAGGGACTAGCGGACAATGAGCAGTTCTTC

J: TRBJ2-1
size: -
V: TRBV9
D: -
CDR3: CASSFQEFGEQFF
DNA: TGTGCCAGCAGCTTCCAGGAGTTCGGGGAGCAGTTCTTC

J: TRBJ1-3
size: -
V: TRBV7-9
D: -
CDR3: CASSLGPTGNTIYF
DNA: TGTGCCAGCAGCTTAGGCCCCACTGGAAACACCATATATTTT

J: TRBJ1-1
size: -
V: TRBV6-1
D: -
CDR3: CASSEVAGTTEAFF
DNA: TGTGCCAGCAGTGAAGTAGCGGGGACCACTGAAGCTTTCTTT

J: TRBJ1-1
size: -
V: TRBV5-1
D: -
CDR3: CASSLRGSDGEAFF
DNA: TGCGCCAGCAGCCTAAGGGGGTCGGATGGTGAAGCTTTCTTT

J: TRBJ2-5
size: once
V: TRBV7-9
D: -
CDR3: CASSYVNQETQYF
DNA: TGTGCCAGCAGCTATGTGAACCAAGAGACCCAGTACTTC

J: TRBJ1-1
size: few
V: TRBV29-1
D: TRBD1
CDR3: CSVGGQMNTEAFF
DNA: TGCAGCGTTGGGGGACAGATGAACACTGAAGCTTTCTTT

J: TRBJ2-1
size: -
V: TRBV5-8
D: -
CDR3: CASSLSRFF
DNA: TGTGCCAGCAGCTTGTCGAGGTTCTTC

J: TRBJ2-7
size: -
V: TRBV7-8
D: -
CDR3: CASSLTGQGSSYEQYF
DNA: TGTGCCAGCAGCTTAACAGGGCAGGGGAGCTCCTACGAGCAGTACTTC

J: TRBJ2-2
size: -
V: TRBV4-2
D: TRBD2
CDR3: CASSPRSGGAGGELFF
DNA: TGTGCCAGCAGCCCCCGTAGCGGGGGGGCTGGCGGGGAGCTGTTTTTT

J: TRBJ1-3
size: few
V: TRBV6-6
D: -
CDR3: CASSGGTARSGNTIYF
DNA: TGTGCCAGCAGTGGCGGGACGGCCCGCTCTGGAAACACCATATATTTT

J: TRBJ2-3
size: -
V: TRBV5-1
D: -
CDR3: CASSLYVSTDTQYF
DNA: TGCGCCAGCAGCTTGTACGTCAGCACAGATACGCAGTATTTT

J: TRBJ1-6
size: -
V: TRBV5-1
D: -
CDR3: CASSIQGGSSPLHF
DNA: TGCGCCAGCAGCATACAGGGAGGTAGTTCACCCCTCCACTTT

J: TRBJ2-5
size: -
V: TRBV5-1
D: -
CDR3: CASSLGGVQTETQYF
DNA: TGCGCCAGCAGCTTGGGTGGGGTGCAGACGGAGACCCAGTACTTC

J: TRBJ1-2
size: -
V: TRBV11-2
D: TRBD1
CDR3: CASSPLTGGKKANYGYTF
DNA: TGTGCCAGCAGCCCCCTCACAGGGGGCAAAAAAGCTAACTATGGCTACACCTTC

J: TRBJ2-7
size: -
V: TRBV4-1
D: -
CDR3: CASSTTGTSYEQYF
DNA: TGCGCCAGCAGTACAACCGGGACATCCTACGAGCAGTACTTC

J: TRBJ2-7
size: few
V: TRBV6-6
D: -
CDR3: CAVGRQIGYEQYF
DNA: TGTGCCGTGGGACGGCAGATAGGGTACGAGCAGTACTTC

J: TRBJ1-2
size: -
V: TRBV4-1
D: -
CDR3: CASSQGRNPNYGYTF
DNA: TGCGCCAGCAGCCAAGGCCGAAATCCTAACTATGGCTACACCTTC

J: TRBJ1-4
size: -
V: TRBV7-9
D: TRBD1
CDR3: CASSHRGQGNEKLFF
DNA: TGTGCCAGCAGCCACCGGGGACAGGGGAATGAAAAACTGTTTTTT

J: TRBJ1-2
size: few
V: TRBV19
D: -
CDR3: CASSPGQRYGYTF
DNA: TGTGCCAGTAGCCCCGGGCAGCGTTATGGCTACACCTTC

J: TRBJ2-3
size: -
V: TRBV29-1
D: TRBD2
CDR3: CSARTSLSSTDTQYF
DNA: TGCAGCGCGAGGACTAGTCTGTCTAGCACAGATACGCAGTATTTT

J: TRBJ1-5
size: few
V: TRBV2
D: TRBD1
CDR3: CASRGQGNQPQHF
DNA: TGTGCCAGCAGGGGACAGGGGAATCAGCCCCAGCATTTT

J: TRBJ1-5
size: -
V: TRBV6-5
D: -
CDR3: CASRTASNQPQHF
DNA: TGTGCCAGCAGGACCGCCAGCAATCAGCCCCAGCATTTT

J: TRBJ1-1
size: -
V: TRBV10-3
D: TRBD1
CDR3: CAIRDRAWTEAFF
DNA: TGTGCCATCAGGGACAGGGCCTGGACTGAAGCTTTCTTT

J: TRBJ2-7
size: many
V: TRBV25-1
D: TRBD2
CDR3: CASMRGGYEQYF
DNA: TGTGCCAGCATGCGGGGGGGCTACGAGCAGTACTTC

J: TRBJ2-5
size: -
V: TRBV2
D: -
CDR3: CASSEGQVQETQYF
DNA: TGTGCCAGCAGTGAAGGGCAGGTCCAAGAGACCCAGTACTTC

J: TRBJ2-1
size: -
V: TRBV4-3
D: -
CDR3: CASSQEIGGSYNEQFF
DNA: TGCGCCAGCAGCCAAGAAATTGGAGGTTCCTACAATGAGCAGTTCTTC